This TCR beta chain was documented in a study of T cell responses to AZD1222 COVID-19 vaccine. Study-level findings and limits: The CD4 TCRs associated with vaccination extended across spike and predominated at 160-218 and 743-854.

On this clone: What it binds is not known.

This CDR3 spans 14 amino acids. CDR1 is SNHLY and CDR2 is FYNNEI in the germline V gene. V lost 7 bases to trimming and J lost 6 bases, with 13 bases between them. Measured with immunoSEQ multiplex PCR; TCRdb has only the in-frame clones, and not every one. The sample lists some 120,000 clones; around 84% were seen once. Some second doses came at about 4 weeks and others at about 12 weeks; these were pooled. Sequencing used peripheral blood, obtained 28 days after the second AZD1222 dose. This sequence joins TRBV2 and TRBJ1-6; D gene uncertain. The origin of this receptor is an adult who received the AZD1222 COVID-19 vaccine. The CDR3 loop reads CASTRVWGNSPLHF. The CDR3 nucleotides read TGTGCCAGCACCCGGGTGTGGGGTAATTCACCCCTCCACTTT. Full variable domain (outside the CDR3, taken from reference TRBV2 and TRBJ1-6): EPEVTQTPSHQVTQMGQEVILRCVPISNHLYFYWYRQILGQKVEFLVSFYNNEISEKSEIFDDQFSVERPDGSNFTLKIRSTKLEDSAMYFCASTRVWGNSPLHFGNGTRLTVT.